This T cell receptor (beta chain) was captured in a study of blood T cell repertoires in COVID-19. Sequencing was performed with immunoSEQ multiplex PCR; in TCRdb, only in-frame clones are kept and a portion is missing. The table has tens of thousands of clones, about 90% seen once. The CDR3 contains 18 residues. Germline V gene sequence: CDR1 SGHRS, CDR2 YFSETQ. V lost 1 base and J 5 bases, leaving 19 bases between the germline ends. Sequencing was done on a sample of peripheral blood. This receptor was identified in a human donor in a cohort sampled during active COVID-19. The chain links TRBV5-1 to TRBJ1-6; maybe TRBD1 (6 bases). CDR3 protein: CASSLLGAGDGNNSPLHF. In DNA form, the CDR3 reads TGCGCCAGCAGCTTGTTGGGGGCCGGGGACGGTAATAATTCACCCCTCCACTTT.